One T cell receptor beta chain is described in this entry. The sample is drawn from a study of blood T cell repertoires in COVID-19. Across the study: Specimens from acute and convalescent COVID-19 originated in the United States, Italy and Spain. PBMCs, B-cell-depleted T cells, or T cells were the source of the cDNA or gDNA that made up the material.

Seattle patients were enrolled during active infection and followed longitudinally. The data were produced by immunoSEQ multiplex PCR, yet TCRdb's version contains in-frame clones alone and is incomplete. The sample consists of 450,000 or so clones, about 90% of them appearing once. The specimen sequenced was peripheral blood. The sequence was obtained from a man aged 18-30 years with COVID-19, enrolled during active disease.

As DNA, the CDR3 is TGCGCCAGCAGCCAAGGGACAGGCCTCTCCTACGAGCAGTACTTC. This sequence encodes CASSQGTGLSYEQYF. J is TRBJ2-7 and V is TRBV4-1; 7 bases line up with TRBD1. The CDR3 extends over 15 amino acids. The ends lost 1 base at V and 0 bases at J; junction bases unmatched: 3. Germline V CDR1 and CDR2: MGHRA, YSYEKL.